One T cell receptor beta chain is described in this entry. Its matching antigen is unknown. Clones were sequenced by immunoSEQ multiplex PCR, and TCRdb holds only the in-frame ones, with some missing. The table has approximately 87,000 clones, roughly 90% seen once. The data are from a study of OX40 agonist ivuxolimab in advanced cancers. Looking at the study overall: Past anti-PD-1, anti-PD-L1 or anti-CTLA-4 therapy was accepted, and 40% to 45% had received some.

Whole-study findings and limits: CD8+ T cells (on average) carried more expanded clones than CD4+ T cells.

The clonotype comes from an adult with an advanced solid tumor such as melanoma, head and neck, liver or kidney cancer. Here the sequenced sample was CD4+ or CD8+ T cells sorted from blood, taken in a trial of the OX40 agonist ivuxolimab.

The CDR3 loop is CASSSDNYGYTF. The CDR3 DNA reads as TGTGCCAGCAGTTCCGATAACTATGGCTACACCTTC. The chain uses TRBV27 and TRBJ1-2; D unclear. The CDR3 loop spans 12 amino acids. V was cut by 4 bases and J by 1 base, with 4 bases left in between. Germline V CDR1 and CDR2: MNHEY, SMNVEV (reference sequence).